These 13 T cell receptor beta chains were sequenced from one sample in a study of cytomegalovirus exposure and HLA in healthy donors. The PCR contained 60 Vbeta and 13 Jbeta primers. Here immunoSEQ multiplex PCR was the method, and the copy in TCRdb shows in-frame clones only, minus some. This table holds around 210,000 clones, roughly 80% found once. Input material: PBMCs. Receptors were obtained from a man aged 45 to 65 in good health and CMV-seronegative.

The chain employs TRBV5-5 and TRBJ2-1; maybe TRBD1 (6 bases). Deletions cut 5 bases from V and 0 bases from J, with 15 bases between. The CDR3 has 16 amino acids. In germline, CDR1 is SGHKS, CDR2 YYEKEE (reference sequence). CDR3 amino acids: CASSLLGGSSYNEQFF. The CDR3 nucleotides read TGTGCCAGCAGTTTGCTAGGGGGTAGCTCCTACAATGAGCAGTTCTTC.

V usage is TRBV6-6 and J usage is TRBJ2-2; 8 bases are a match to TRBD2. CDR1 is MNHNY, CDR2 SVGAGI, per germline (reference sequence). J was trimmed by 2 bases and V by 6 bases; bases with no gene match: 8. This CDR3 contains 16 residues. CDR3 nucleotide sequence: TGTGCCAGCAGCCTGGGGACTAGAGGAAACACCGGGGAGCTGTTTTTT. This sequence encodes CASSLGTRGNTGELFF.

This chain links TRBV6-5 with TRBJ1-5; 10 bases are shared with TRBD1. V shed 6 bases and J 4 bases; nucleotides not matched to a gene: 6. CDR1 and CDR2 from the germline V gene are MNHEY and SVGAGI. CDR3 length equals 15 residues. The CDR3 DNA follows: TGTGCCAGCAGGATTGACAGGGGGCCTAATCAGCCCCAGCATTTT. This translates into CASRIDRGPNQPQHF.

This clone was seen a handful of times. The V and J genes are TRBV4-1 and TRBJ2-1; 11 nucleotides align to TRBD2. The V segment lost 0 bases and the J segment 9 bases; nucleotides outside the gene matches: 10. The CDR3 spans 17 residues. Germline V gene data show CDR1 as MGHRA and CDR2 as YSYEKL. The CDR3 spells CASSQDLVLAGGGEQFF. CDR3 in DNA: TGCGCCAGCAGCCAAGATCTAGTGCTAGCGGGAGGCGGTGAGCAGTTCTTC.

CDR3 nucleotide sequence: TGTGCCAGCAGTTTATTGGCGGACTACGAGCAGTACTTC. Amino acid sequence: CASSLLADYEQYF. The chain combines TRBV28 with TRBJ2-7; no reliable D call. The CDR3 runs 13 residues. Between the trimmed V and J ends, which lost 1 base and 3 bases, there was a span of 7 bases. Germline loops: CDR1 MDHEN, CDR2 SYDVKM.

V usage is TRBV28 and J usage is TRBJ1-1; no clear D gene. The CDR3 is made up of 13 amino acids. Trimming removed 5 bases at V and 4 bases at J, with 11 bases between. Germline CDR1 is MDHEN and CDR2 is SYDVKM. The DNA for the CDR3 is TGTGCCAGCAGTATACCCCTGAGCACTGAAGCTTTCTTT. It codes for CASSIPLSTEAFF.

Turning to this clone: This sample also contains other DNA sequences that code for the same CDR3. The chain has TRBV28 and TRBJ2-1; D is unresolved. V lost 4 bases and J 4 bases, leaving 2 bases between the germline ends. CDR3 length: 11 amino acids. Germline CDR1 reads MDHEN; CDR2 reads SYDVKM. CDR3 loop: CASSSYNEQFF. DNA for the CDR3: TGTGCCAGCAGTTCATACAATGAGCAGTTCTTC.

This clone turned up a few times. The chain is built from TRBV5-1 and TRBJ2-3; 9 nucleotides line up with TRBD2. V lost 1 base, J lost 7 bases, and 7 bases stayed unmatched. Germline CDR1 SGHRS, CDR2 YFSETQ. CDR3 length: 15 residues. The CDR3 DNA reads TGCGCCAGCAGCTTGTGGCTAGCGGGGAGTAATACGCAGTATTTT. Amino acids: CASSLWLAGSNTQYF.

This rearrangement joins TRBV6-6 to TRBJ2-7, with 7 bases matching TRBD1. Germline trimming cut 10 bases from V and 4 bases from J; bases unmatched to any gene: 10. The CDR3 is 13 residues long. Per the germline V gene, CDR1 is MNHNY and CDR2 is SVGAGI (reference sequence). DNA for the CDR3: TGTGCCACTAGGGAAGGGGGCTCGTACGAGCAGTACTTC. Residues: CATREGGSYEQYF.

CDR3: CASAPGQYNEQYF. DNA of the CDR3: TGTGCCAGCGCCCCGGGACAGTATAACGAGCAGTACTTC. The chain employs TRBV6-1 and TRBJ2-7; TRBD1 matches at 7 bases. Trimming removed 8 bases from V and 5 bases from J; junction bases left unmatched: 9. The CDR3 has 13 residues. Germline CDR1 MNHNS, CDR2 SASEGT.

CDR3: CASSYAGSYEQYF. Written as DNA, the CDR3 is TGTGCCAGCAGTTACGCAGGCTCCTACGAGCAGTACTTC. V usage is TRBV6-5 and J usage is TRBJ2-7; D gene ambiguous. Trimming left V 2 bases short and J 0 bases short, with 5 bases between. Germline values: CDR1 MNHEY, CDR2 SVGAGI. The CDR3 totals 13 residues.

The V gene is TRBV2, the J gene TRBJ1-4, with no clear D. Trimming shortened V by 4 bases and J by 0 bases, and 9 bases separated the two germline ends. The germline V gene has CDR1 SNHLY and CDR2 FYNNEI. This CDR3 is 15 amino acids long. CDR3 in DNA: TGTGCCAGCAGTGCTTCCGGGGCAACTAATGAAAAACTGTTTTTT. This codes for CASSASGATNEKLFF. Full variable domain (remainder filled in from reference TRBV2 and TRBJ1-4): EPEVTQTPSHQVTQMGQEVILRCVPISNHLYFYWYRQILGQKVEFLVSFYNNEISEKSEIFDDQFSVERPDGSNFTLKIRSTKLEDSAMYFCASSASGATNEKLFFGSGTQLSVL.

The chain recombines TRBV15 with TRBJ2-7, with TRBD2 matching over 7 bases. The germline V gene has CDR1 LNHNV and CDR2 YYDKDF (reference sequence). The trim removed 0 bases at V and 7 bases at J, leaving 12 bases unmatched. This CDR3 comprises 16 residues. For the CDR3, the DNA is TGTGCCACCAGCAGAGATAGATCGGGGGGAGGTTATGAGCAGTACTTC. Its translation: CATSRDRSGGGYEQYF.